This TCR beta chain was sequenced for a study of primary melanoma T cells and metastatic recurrence (dated by TCRdb to about 2020). About the full investigation: A total of around 210 primary melanomas made up the cohort, all of stage T2 to T4 and more than 1 mm thick. Progression-free survival was the clinical outcome compared against the T-cell fraction measured by TCR beta sequencing. Whether T-cell fraction and T-cell repertoire clonality in primary melanoma tumors predicted patient outcome was tested in the study. The sequencing-derived T-cell fraction was compared with histopathological grading of tumor-infiltrating lymphocytes.

The patients had surgically resected primary melanoma that was considered potentially curable but at risk of metastatic recurrence. The method was the immunoSEQ multiplex PCR assay. Primary melanoma tumor tissue was subjected to high-throughput sequencing of the T-cell receptor beta chain. In the authors' own workflow: The repertoire analyses covered TCRB CDR3 sharing between samples and the distribution of insertions and deletions. The predictive value of the T-cell fraction was ranked against histopathological variables by a gradient-boosted model. The clones in this table, taken by TCRdb from immuneACCESS, are in-frame only. Not every clone is retained; where verified, under half of the shortfall comes from an unresolved V gene, and the cause of the rest is unknown. V and J calls and clone size are given by that table; D and trimming were obtained from the DNA. This sample is represented by around 200 clones; 80% to 95% of them were singletons. 10% to 11% of the sample lies in the top ten.

Regarding this clone: The antigen this receptor binds is unknown. It has no much larger one-base neighbor in the sample; base qualities were not kept.

What the work shows at the level of the full study, not this receptor alone: The tumor T-cell fraction reportedly predicted progression-free survival independently of thickness, ulceration, mitotic rate and age. Adding T-cell fraction to tumor thickness reportedly improved progression-free survival prediction more than adding any other histopathological variable. A T-cell fraction above 20% appeared protective regardless of ulceration status, mitotic rate or nodal disease. An effective T-cell-mediated antitumor response in primary melanoma was presented by the authors only as a suggestion rather than as a demonstrated mechanism.

The V and J ends are trimmed by 4 bases and 2 bases, leaving 14 bases between them. The CDR3 measures 15 amino acids from cysteine to phenylalanine. The DNA shown is the 45-base CDR3, in frame from base 1. The CDR1 and CDR2 encoded by the germline V gene are MNHGY and SAAAGT. This TCR was sampled from a human donor with melanoma. What was sequenced was melanoma tumor tissue. This sequence uses TRBV6-8 and TRBJ2-5; the D gene lacks a confident call. CDR3 reads: CASSSGEADQETQYF. The base sequence is TGTGCCAGCAGTTCGGGTGAGGCAGATCAAGAGACCCAGTACTTC.